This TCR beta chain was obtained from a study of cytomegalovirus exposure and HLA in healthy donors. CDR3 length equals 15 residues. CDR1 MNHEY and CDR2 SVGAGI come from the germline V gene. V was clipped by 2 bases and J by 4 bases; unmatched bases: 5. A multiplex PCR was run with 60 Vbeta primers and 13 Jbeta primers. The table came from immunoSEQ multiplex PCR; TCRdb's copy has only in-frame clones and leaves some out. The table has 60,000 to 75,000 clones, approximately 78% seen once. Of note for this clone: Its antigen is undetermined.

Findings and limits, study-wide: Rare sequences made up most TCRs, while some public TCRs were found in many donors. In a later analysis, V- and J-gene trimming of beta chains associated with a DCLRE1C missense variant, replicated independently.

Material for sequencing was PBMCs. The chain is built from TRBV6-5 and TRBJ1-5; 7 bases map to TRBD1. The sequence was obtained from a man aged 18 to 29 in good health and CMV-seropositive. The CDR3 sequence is CASSYATGPNQPQHF. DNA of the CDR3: TGTGCCAGCAGTTACGCGACAGGGCCAAATCAGCCCCAGCATTTT.